Each of the 16 T cell receptor beta chains below was sequenced from the same sample in a study of blood T cell repertoires in COVID-19. Assay used: immunoSEQ multiplex PCR; TCRdb lists only in-frame clones, some missing. This repertoire shows about 200,000 clones, 81% found once; its top ten account for about 8.9%. The specimen was PBMCs or T cells enriched from blood (not recorded which). These receptor sequences come from a woman in her forties or fifties with acute COVID-19.

This chain joins TRBV6-2 or TRBV6-3 and TRBJ2-6, with D unclear. Trimming stripped 4 bases from V and 1 base from J, with 2 bases between. Germline CDR1 reads MNHEY; CDR2 reads SVGEGT. The CDR3 covers 13 residues. The CDR3 spells CASSSSGANVLTF. CDR3 bases: TGTGCCAGCAGTTCATCTGGGGCCAACGTCCTGACTTTC.

The J gene is TRBJ2-2, the V gene TRBV3-1 (or the pseudogene TRBV3-2); 7 nucleotides line up with TRBD2. Trimming cost V 5 bases and J 5 bases; bases outside gene matches: 14. This CDR3 region has 17 residues. Germline V lookup: CDR1 LGHDT, CDR2 YNNKEL (reference sequence). CDR3 amino acids: CASSRSGGPKRTGELFF. Written as DNA, the CDR3 is TGTGCCAGCAGCAGATCGGGAGGACCTAAGAGGACCGGGGAGCTGTTTTTT.

The chain has TRBV28 and TRBJ1-2; D perhaps matches TRBD1 (6 bases). The V gene lost 5 bases and the J gene lost 1 base, with 14 bases spanning the gap. Germline loops: CDR1 MDHEN, CDR2 SYDVKM. The CDR3 extends over 15 amino acids. The chain's CDR3 is CASSAPGQNNYGYTF. The CDR3 DNA reads as TGTGCCAGCAGTGCCCCGGGACAAAATAACTATGGCTACACCTTC.

The rearrangement links TRBV18 to TRBJ2-7; perhaps TRBD1 as D (6 bases). Germline V gene lookup returns CDR1 KGHSH and CDR2 LQKENI. V lost 6 bases, J lost 6 bases, and 15 bases lay in between. The CDR3 has 13 residues. The chain's CDR3 is CASSRARGSEQYF. In DNA form, the CDR3 reads TGTGCCAGCTCCCGCGCTAGGGGGTCCGAGCAGTACTTC.

The chain is built from TRBV7-2 and TRBJ2-1, with TRBD1 matching 9 bases. Germline-derived CDR1 and CDR2 are SGHTA and FQGNSA. After removal of 5 bases from V and 4 bases from J, the junction contained 6 bases not matched to a gene. This CDR3 comprises 15 residues. The CDR3 nucleotides are TGTGCCAGCAGCGTACAGGGGGCCGGTTACAATGAGCAGTTCTTC. Its protein is CASSVQGAGYNEQFF.

The CDR3 spells CASSSSGRATDTQYF. The CDR3 DNA sequence: TGTGCCAGCAGCTCAAGCGGGAGGGCCACAGATACGCAGTATTTT. This rearrangement joins TRBV7-9 to TRBJ2-3; 10 bases are a match to TRBD2. Germline V gives CDR1 SEHNR, CDR2 FQNEAQ (reference sequence). The CDR3 length is 15 residues. The J segment lost 2 bases and the V segment lost 4 bases, leaving 3 bases of the junction unmatched.

V usage is TRBV7-9 and J usage is TRBJ1-2; a possible D gene is TRBD1 (6 bases). The CDR3 runs 15 residues. CDR1 and CDR2 from the germline V gene are SEHNR and FQNEAQ (reference sequence). Trimming took off 7 bases at V and 4 bases at J, with 19 bases between the two ends. This CDR3 is CASTISQGQFYGYTF. In nucleotides, the CDR3 is TGTGCCAGCACCATATCACAAGGACAGTTCTATGGCTACACCTTC.

J is TRBJ1-1 and V is TRBV6-2 or TRBV6-3; D may be TRBD1 (6 bases). The germline V gene has CDR1 MNHEY and CDR2 SVGEGT. The V end was cut by 4 bases, the J end by 5 bases, with 20 bases between. This CDR3 is 16 amino acids long. The CDR3 reads CASSLYQTGPRTEAFF. The CDR3 nucleotides read TGTGCCAGCAGTTTGTATCAGACAGGTCCTAGGACTGAAGCTTTCTTT.

The V call is TRBV6-2 or TRBV6-3, the J call TRBJ1-6; possible D gene TRBD1, 6 bases. CDR1 MNHEY and CDR2 SVGEGT come from the germline V gene. V lost 0 bases, J lost 10 bases, and 16 bases lay in between. The CDR3 spans 16 residues. CDR3 protein: CASSYSGFRGNSPLHF. The CDR3 DNA follows: TGTGCCAGCAGTTACTCAGGATTTAGGGGGAACTCACCCCTCCACTTT.

The chain has TRBV10-3 and TRBJ2-7, with D possibly being TRBD2 (5 bases). V was pared by 10 bases and J by 3 bases, with 13 bases between. The CDR3 consists of 12 residues. The germline gives CDR1 ENHRY, CDR2 SYGVKD. DNA of the CDR3: TGTGCCACCAACGACTACCTCTACGAGCAGTACTTC. This gives the protein CATNDYLYEQYF.

This clone has a handful of counts. The chain employs TRBV12-3 or TRBV12-4 and TRBJ1-2; TRBD1 agrees at 12 bases. The CDR3 runs to 13 residues. The J segment lost 8 bases and the V segment lost 6 bases, leaving 4 bases of the junction unmatched. The CDR3 loop is CASRGTGGRGYTF. CDR3 nucleotides: TGTGCCAGCAGGGGGACAGGGGGCCGAGGCTACACCTTC.

The chain is built from TRBV11-3 and TRBJ2-3, with a weak D call TRBD1 (5 bases). V was shortened by 1 base and J by 0 bases, with 14 bases between the two germline ends. Germline loops: CDR1 SGHNT, CDR2 YENEEA. The CDR3 covers 17 residues. The CDR3, as DNA: TGTGCCAGCAGCTTAGGACTGTGGGGCTCTAGCACAGATACGCAGTATTTT. It codes for CASSLGLWGSSTDTQYF.

The genes are TRBV28 and TRBJ2-7, with a weak D call TRBD1 (5 bases). V was shortened by 2 bases and J by 6 bases, with 8 bases between the two germline ends. This CDR3 comprises 12 residues. Germline values: CDR1 MDHEN, CDR2 SYDVKM. The DNA for the CDR3 is TGTGCCAGCAGTTTAAGGGGAAGCGAGCAGTACTTC. Amino acids: CASSLRGSEQYF. Looking up the rest from reference TRBV28 and TRBJ2-7 gives the full variable domain: DVKVTQSSRYLVKRTGEKVFLECVQDMDHENMFWYRQDPGLGLRLIYFSYDVKMKEKGDIPEGYSVSREKKERFSLILESASTNQTSMYLCASSLRGSEQYFGPGTRLTVT.

Concerning this clone: The same CDR3 arises from other DNA sequences in this sample as well. The rearrangement uses TRBV10-3 and TRBJ2-7, with a tentative D call TRBD2 (5 bases). Germline CDR1 is ENHRY and CDR2 is SYGVKD. CDR3 length equals 12 residues. V was trimmed by 2 bases and J by 3 bases, leaving 5 bases between them. CDR3 amino acids: CAISEAGYEQYF. The CDR3 DNA is TGTGCCATCAGTGAGGCGGGCTACGAGCAGTACTTC.

J is TRBJ1-5 and V is TRBV10-3; D might be TRBD1 (5 bases). Germline V gene data show CDR1 as ENHRY and CDR2 as SYGVKD. The CDR3 is 14 amino acids. Trimming took 5 bases from V and 4 from J, leaving 12 bases between them. In nucleotides, the CDR3 is TGTGCCATCAGTACGGGGGAAGGGAATCAGCCCCAGCATTTT. Protein sequence: CAISTGEGNQPQHF.

The rearrangement uses TRBV7-2 and TRBJ1-5; D call uncertain. CDR3 length: 13 residues. CDR1 is SGHTA and CDR2 is FQGNSA in the germline V gene. V was pared by 4 bases and J by 8 bases, with 12 bases between. This CDR3 reads CASSSTVLEPQHF. CDR3 DNA: TGTGCCAGCAGCTCTACTGTTTTGGAGCCCCAGCATTTT.